This T cell receptor (beta chain) was sequenced in a study of cytomegalovirus exposure and HLA in healthy donors. Primers: 60 Vbeta forward and 13 Jbeta reverse. The table came from immunoSEQ multiplex PCR; TCRdb's copy has only in-frame clones and leaves some out. Found here are approximately 210,000 clones, about four fifths of them singletons; the top ten hold 9.5% to 13%. Sequenced sample: PBMCs. The origin of this receptor is a woman aged 45-60 years in good health and CMV-seropositive.

The CDR3 protein is CASSQDRGRGYGYTF. For the CDR3, the DNA is TGCGCCAGCAGCCAGGACAGGGGACGAGGCTATGGCTACACCTTC. The rearrangement links TRBV4-1 to TRBJ1-2, with 9 bases that match TRBD1. In germline, CDR1 is MGHRA, CDR2 YSYEKL. V shed 3 bases and J 4 bases; nucleotides not matched to a gene: 6. The CDR3 runs 15 residues.